The 8 T cell receptor beta chains presented below share a single source sample, sequenced in a study of cytomegalovirus exposure and HLA in healthy donors. PCR used 60 Vbeta primers and 13 Jbeta primers. Libraries were prepared by immunoSEQ multiplex PCR; TCRdb keeps only in-frame clonotypes and omits some of them. The sample lists around 80,000 clones; about 68% were seen once. Sequenced material: PBMCs. The receptors stem from a man aged 35 to 55 in good health and CMV-seropositive.

This clone was seen more than once but under ten times. The J gene is TRBJ2-5, the V gene TRBV4-3; TRBD1 agrees at 7 bases. The closer fit of TRBJ2-7 to the DNA end suggests the J call may be wrong. This CDR3 spans 13 amino acids. CDR1 is LGHNA, CDR2 YSLEER, per germline. The CDR3 is CASSRTGVNEQYF. CDR3 DNA: TGCGCCAGCAGCCGGACAGGCGTAAACGAGCAGTACTTC.

A word on this clone: Its ends do not fully match the called genes, so a read error is possible. The CDR3 region is CASRGSGISTDTQDF. Here the CDR3 DNA reads TGTGCCAGCAGGGGTAGCGGGATTAGCACAGATACGCAGGATTTT. The genes are TRBV6-5 and TRBJ2-3; 8 bases match TRBD2. Looked up from germline, CDR1 is MNHEY and CDR2 is SVGAGI. CDR3 size: 15 residues.

The chain employs TRBV7-8 and TRBJ2-5, with a weak D call TRBD2 (6 bases). The CDR3 is 17 amino acids. Germline V lookup: CDR1 SGHVS, CDR2 FQNEAQ. Trimming removed 6 bases from V and 0 bases from J, with 20 bases in between. The CDR3 spells CASRSVAGLAYQETQYF. The CDR3 bases are TGTGCCAGCAGGTCCGTCGCGGGGCTTGCGTACCAAGAGACCCAGTACTTC.

The rearrangement joins TRBV27 to TRBJ1-2; D uncertain. The CDR3 is 13 residues long. V lost 5 bases to trimming and J lost 7 bases, with 14 bases between them. CDR1 is MNHEY and CDR2 is SMNVEV in the germline V gene (reference sequence). The CDR3 spells CASSPDFRGGYTF. The CDR3 coding sequence is TGTGCCAGCAGTCCGGACTTTCGGGGTGGCTACACCTTC.

CDR3 DNA: TGCAGCGTTCGAGGACTGGGATGGGAGCAGTACTTC. Its translation is CSVRGLGWEQYF. This sequence joins TRBV29-1 and TRBJ2-7; D may be TRBD2 (5 bases). The V and J ends lost 5 bases and 7 bases respectively, with 15 bases between them. The CDR3 totals 12 residues. The germline CDR1 and CDR2 sequences are SQVTM and ANQGSEA.

The chain employs TRBV15 and TRBJ1-4; no clear D. There are 13 residues in the CDR3. CDR1 and CDR2 from the germline V gene are LNHNV and YYDKDF (reference sequence). V was pared by 1 base and J by 4 bases, with 4 bases between. CDR3 protein: CATSRANNEKLFF. CDR3 sequence (DNA): TGTGCCACCAGCAGAGCAAATAATGAAAAACTGTTTTTT.

The chain joins TRBV5-4 to TRBJ2-7; 7 nucleotides agree with TRBD2. The CDR3 extends over 13 amino acids. Germline V CDR1 and CDR2: SGHNT, YYREEE (reference sequence). V trimming: 10 bases; J trimming: 5 bases; junction bases outside the gene matches: 12. In DNA form, the CDR3 reads TGTGCCGGCTCGTCCGGGGGGATGAACGAGCAGTACTTC. It specifies CAGSSGGMNEQYF.

This rearrangement joins TRBV2 to TRBJ1-2; D might be TRBD1 (5 bases). The CDR3 has 14 amino acids. CDR1 is SNHLY and CDR2 is FYNNEI in the germline V gene. V was clipped by 1 base and J by 2 bases, with 8 bases between them. The CDR3 DNA reads TGTGCCAGCAGTGAAGAGGAGGGGAACTATGGCTACACCTTC. As protein: CASSEEEGNYGYTF.